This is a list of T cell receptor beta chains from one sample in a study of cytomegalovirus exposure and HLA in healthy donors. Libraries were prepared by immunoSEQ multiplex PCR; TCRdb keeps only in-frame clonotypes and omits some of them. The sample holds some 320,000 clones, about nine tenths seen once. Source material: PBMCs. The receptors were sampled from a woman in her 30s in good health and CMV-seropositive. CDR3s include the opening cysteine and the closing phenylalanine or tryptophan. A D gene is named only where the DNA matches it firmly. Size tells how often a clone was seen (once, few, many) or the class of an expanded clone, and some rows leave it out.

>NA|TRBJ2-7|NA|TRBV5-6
TGTGCCAGCAGCCGAATGATGGACATCAACGAGCAGTACTTC
CASSRMMDINEQYF
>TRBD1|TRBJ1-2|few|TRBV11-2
TGTGCCAGCAGCCACGGGACAGGGGGAGGCTACACCTTC
CASSHGTGGGYTF
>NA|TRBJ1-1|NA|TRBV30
TGTGCCTGGAGTCCTTGGACCCGAGAAGGCACTGAAGCTTTCTTT
CAWSPWTREGTEAFF
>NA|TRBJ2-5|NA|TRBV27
TGTGCCTACACCAAAGGGGGGGGATTGATTCGTAGAGGAGAGACCCAGTACTTC
CAYTKGGGLIRRGETQYF
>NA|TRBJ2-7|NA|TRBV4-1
TGCGCCAGCAGCCAAGAAGGAAGGGGCAGGAATACCGTGCAGTACTTC
CASSQEGRGRNTVQYF
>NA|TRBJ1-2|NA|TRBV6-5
TGTGCCAGCAGTTACGGCTCAGGGTATGGCTACACCTTC
CASSYGSGYGYTF
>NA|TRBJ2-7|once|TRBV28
TGTGCCAGCAGTTTAGAAGGGAGGCCCTACGAGCAGTACTTC
CASSLEGRPYEQYF
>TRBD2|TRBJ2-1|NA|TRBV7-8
TGTGCCAGCAGCTCTTCGGCGGGGGGGCAAAGCTCCTACAATGAGCAGTTCTTC
CASSSSAGGQSSYNEQFF
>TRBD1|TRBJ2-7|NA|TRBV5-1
TGCGCCAGCAGCGCGACCGGGACAGGGGCCGGGGGCTACGAGCAGTACTTC
CASSATGTGAGGYEQYF
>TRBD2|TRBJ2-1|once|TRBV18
TGTGCCAGCTCACCGCGGACTAGCGGGATCAATGAGCAGTTCTTC
CASSPRTSGINEQFF
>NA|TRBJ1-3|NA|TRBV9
TGTGCCAGCAGCGTAAGGTGGCCATGGGGGGCCGGAAACACCATATATTTT
CASSVRWPWGAGNTIYF
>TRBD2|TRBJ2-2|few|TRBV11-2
TGTGCCAGCAGCTTAATATCCGAGCGGGGCACCGGGGAGCTGTTTTTT
CASSLISERGTGELFF
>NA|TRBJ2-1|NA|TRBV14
TGTGCCAGCAGCCAAGTGACTGAGCAGTTCTTC
CASSQVTEQFF
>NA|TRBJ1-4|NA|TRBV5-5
TGTGCCAGCAGCTTGTCCGGGGAGGTAACTAATGAAAAACTGTTTTTT
CASSLSGEVTNEKLFF
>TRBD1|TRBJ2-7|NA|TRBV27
TGTGCCAGCAATCAAGGTACCGGGACAGAGAGGTACGAGCAGTACTTC
CASNQGTGTERYEQYF
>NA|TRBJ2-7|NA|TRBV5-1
TGCGCCAGCAGCTTGGTGTCCTACGAGCAGTACTTC
CASSLVSYEQYF